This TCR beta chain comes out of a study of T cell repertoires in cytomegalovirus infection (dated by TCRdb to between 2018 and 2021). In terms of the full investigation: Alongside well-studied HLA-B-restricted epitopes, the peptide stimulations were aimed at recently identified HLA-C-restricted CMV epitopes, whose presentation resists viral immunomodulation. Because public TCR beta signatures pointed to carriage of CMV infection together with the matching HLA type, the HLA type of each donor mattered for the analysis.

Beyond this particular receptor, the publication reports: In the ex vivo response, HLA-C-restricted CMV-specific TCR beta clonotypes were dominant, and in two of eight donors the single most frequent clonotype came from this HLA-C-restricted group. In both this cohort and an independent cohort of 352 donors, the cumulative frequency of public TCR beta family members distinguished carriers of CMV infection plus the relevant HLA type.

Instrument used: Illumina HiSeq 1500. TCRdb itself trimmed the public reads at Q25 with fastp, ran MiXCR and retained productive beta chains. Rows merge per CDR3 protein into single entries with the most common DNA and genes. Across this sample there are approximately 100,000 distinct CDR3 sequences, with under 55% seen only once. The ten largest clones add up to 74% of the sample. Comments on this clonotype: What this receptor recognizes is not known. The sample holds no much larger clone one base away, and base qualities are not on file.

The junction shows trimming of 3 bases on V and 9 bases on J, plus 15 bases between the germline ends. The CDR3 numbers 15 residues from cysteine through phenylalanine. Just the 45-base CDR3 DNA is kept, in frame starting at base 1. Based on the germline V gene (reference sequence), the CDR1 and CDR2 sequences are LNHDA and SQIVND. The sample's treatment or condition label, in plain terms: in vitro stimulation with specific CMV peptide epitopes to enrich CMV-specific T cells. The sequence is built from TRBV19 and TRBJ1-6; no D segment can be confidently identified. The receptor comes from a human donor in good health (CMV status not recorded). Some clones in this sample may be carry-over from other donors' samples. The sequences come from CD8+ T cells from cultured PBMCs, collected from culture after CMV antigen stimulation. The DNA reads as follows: TGTGCCAGTAGTATTCTTTGGCACCATCTTTCACCCCTCCACTTT. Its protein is CASSILWHHLSPLHF.